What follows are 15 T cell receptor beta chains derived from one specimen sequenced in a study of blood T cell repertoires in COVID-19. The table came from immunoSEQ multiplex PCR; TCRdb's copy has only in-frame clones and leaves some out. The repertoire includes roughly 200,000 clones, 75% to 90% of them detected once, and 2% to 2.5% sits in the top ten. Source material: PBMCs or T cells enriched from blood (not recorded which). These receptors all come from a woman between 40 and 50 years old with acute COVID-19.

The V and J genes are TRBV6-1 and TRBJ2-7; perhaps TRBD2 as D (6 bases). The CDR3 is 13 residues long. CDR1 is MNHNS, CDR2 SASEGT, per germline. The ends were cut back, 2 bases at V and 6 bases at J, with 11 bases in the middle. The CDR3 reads CASSESRRGEQYF. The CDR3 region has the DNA TGTGCCAGCAGTGAAAGTCGGAGGGGCGAGCAGTACTTC.

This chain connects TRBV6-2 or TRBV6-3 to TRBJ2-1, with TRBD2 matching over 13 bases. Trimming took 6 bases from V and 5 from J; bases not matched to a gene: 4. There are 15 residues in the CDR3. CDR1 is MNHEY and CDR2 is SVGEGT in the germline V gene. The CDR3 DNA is TGTGCCAGCAGCGACACTAGCGGGAGGGACAATGAGCAGTTCTTC. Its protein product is CASSDTSGRDNEQFF.

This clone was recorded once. DNA of the CDR3: TGCGCCAGCAGCTTGCCCCTAGGACAGGGGCCAGATACGCAGTATTTT. It codes for CASSLPLGQGPDTQYF. This chain links TRBV5-1 with TRBJ2-3; TRBD1 aligns across 9 bases. From germline, CDR1 is SGHRS and CDR2 YFSETQ. This CDR3 contains 16 residues. The V and J ends lost 1 base and 4 bases, in that order; junction bases with no gene match: 7.

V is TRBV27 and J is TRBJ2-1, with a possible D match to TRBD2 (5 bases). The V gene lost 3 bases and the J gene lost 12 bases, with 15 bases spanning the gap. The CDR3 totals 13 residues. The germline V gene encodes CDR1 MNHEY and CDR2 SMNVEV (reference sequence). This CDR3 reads CASSFRTRERQFF. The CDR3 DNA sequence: TGTGCCAGCAGTTTCCGAACTAGAGAGCGGCAGTTCTTC.

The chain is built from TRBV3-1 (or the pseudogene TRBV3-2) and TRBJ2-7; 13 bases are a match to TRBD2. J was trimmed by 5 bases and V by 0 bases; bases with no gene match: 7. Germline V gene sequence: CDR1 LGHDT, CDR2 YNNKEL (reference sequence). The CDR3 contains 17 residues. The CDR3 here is CASSQDLGLAGADEQYF. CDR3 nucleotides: TGTGCCAGCAGCCAAGATTTAGGACTAGCGGGAGCGGACGAGCAGTACTTC.

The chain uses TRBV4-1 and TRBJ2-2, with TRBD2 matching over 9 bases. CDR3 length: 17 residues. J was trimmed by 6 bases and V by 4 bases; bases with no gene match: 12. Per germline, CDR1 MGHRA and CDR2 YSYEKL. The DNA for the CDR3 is TGCGCCAGCAGCCGGGAGGGTAGCGGGGGCCAACCCGGGGAGCTGTTTTTT. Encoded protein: CASSREGSGGQPGELFF.

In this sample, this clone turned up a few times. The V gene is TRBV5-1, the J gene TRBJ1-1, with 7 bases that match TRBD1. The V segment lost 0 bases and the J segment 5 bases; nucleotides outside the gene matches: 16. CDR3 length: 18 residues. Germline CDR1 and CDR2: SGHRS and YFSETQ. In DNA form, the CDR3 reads TGCGCCAGCAGCTTGGGACGAAGAGGAGGGGGCGCTGATACTGAAGCTTTCTTT. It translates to CASSLGRRGGGADTEAFF.

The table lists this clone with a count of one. DNA for the CDR3: TGTGCCAGCAGCTTGGCCGGAACAGACCCTTTCACTCAGCCCCAGCATTTT. Amino acids: CASSLAGTDPFTQPQHF. The chain has TRBV5-5 and TRBJ1-5; D is undetermined. This CDR3 region has 17 residues. CDR1 and CDR2 from the germline V gene are SGHKS and YYEKEE (reference sequence). Trimming pared 0 bases from V and 6 bases from J, leaving 19 bases between. Together with reference TRBV5-5 and TRBJ1-5, the CDR3 gives the full variable domain: DAGVTQSPTHLIKTRGQQVTLRCSPISGHKSVSWYQQVLGQGPQFIFQYYEKEERGRGNFPDRFSARQFPNYSSELNVNALLLGDSALYLCASSLAGTDPFTQPQHFGDGTRLSIL.

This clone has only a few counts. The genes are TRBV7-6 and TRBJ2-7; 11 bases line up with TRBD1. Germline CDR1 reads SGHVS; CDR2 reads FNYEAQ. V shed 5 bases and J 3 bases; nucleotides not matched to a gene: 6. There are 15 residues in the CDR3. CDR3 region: CASSLGGTGGYEQYF. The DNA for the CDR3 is TGTGCCAGCAGCCTAGGGGGGACAGGGGGCTACGAGCAGTACTTC.

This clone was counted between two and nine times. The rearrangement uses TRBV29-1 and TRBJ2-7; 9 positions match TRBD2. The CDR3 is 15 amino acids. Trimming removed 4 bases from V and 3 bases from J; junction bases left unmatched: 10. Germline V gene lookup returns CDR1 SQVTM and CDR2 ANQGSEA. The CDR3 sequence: CSVVGPSGKLYEQYF. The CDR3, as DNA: TGCAGCGTTGTTGGTCCTAGCGGGAAACTCTACGAGCAGTACTTC.

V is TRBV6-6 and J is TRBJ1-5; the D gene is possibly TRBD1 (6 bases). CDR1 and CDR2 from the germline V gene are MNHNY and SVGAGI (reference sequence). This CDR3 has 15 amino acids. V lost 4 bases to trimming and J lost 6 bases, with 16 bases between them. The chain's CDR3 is CASSSRTEGGQPQHF. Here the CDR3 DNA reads TGTGCCAGCAGTTCCCGAACGGAAGGGGGTCAGCCCCAGCATTTT.

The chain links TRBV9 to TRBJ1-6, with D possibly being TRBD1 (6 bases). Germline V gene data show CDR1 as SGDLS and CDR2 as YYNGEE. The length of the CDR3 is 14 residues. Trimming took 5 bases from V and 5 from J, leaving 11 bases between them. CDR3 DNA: TGTGCCAGCAGTCGGACAGAAGATAATTCACCCCTCCACTTT. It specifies CASSRTEDNSPLHF.

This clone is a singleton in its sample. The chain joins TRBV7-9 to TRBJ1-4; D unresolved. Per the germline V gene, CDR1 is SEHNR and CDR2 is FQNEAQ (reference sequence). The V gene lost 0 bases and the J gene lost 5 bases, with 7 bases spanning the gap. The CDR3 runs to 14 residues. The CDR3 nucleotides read TGTGCCAGCAGCTTAGCCGGGTTAAATGAAAAACTGTTTTTT. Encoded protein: CASSLAGLNEKLFF. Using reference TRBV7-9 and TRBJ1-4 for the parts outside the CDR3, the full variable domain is DTGVSQNPRHKITKRGQNVTFRCDPISEHNRLYWYRQTLGQGPEFLTYFQNEAQLEKSRLLSDRFSAERPKGSFSTLEIQRTEQGDSAMYLCASSLAGLNEKLFFGSGTQLSVL.

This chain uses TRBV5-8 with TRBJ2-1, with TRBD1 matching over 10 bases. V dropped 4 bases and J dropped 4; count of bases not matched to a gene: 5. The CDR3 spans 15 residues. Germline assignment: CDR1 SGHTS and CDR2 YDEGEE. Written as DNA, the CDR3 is TGTGCCAGCAGCAAGGGACAGGGGACATACAATGAGCAGTTCTTC. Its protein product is CASSKGQGTYNEQFF.

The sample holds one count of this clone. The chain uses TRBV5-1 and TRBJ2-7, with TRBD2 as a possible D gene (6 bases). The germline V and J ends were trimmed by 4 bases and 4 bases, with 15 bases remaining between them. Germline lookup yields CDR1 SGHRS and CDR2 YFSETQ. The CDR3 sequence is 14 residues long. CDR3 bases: TGCGCCAGCAGCCCCCGGGACTCTAAATACGAGCAGTACTTC. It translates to CASSPRDSKYEQYF.